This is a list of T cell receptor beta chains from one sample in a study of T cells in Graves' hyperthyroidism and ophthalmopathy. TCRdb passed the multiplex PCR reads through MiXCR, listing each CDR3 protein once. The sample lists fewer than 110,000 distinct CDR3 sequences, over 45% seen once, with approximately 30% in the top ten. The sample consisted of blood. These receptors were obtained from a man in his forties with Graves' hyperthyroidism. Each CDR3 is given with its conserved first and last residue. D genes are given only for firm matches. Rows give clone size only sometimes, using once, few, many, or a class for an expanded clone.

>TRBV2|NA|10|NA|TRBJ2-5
CASSESGVLF
TGTGCCAGCAGTGAATCTGGGGTGCTCTTC
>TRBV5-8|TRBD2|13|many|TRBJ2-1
CASTGLADNEQFF
TGTGCCAGCACGGGACTAGCGGACAATGAGCAGTTCTTC
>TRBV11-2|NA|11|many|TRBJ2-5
CASSSGETQYF
TGTGCCAGCAGCTCAGGGGAGACCCAGTACTTC
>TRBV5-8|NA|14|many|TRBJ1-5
CASSRDMKPQPQHF
TGTGCCAGCAGCCGGGACATGAAGCCTCAGCCCCAGCATTTT
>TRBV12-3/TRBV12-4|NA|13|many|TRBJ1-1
CASSLFVDTEAFF
TGTGCCAGCAGTTTATTTGTAGACACTGAAGCTTTCTTT
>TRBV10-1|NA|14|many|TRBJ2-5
CASSESGREETQYF
TGCGCCAGCAGTGAGTCAGGGCGGGAAGAGACCCAGTACTTC
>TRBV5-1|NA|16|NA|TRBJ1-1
CASSFGAGDLGTEAFF
TGCGCCAGCAGCTTCGGAGCAGGGGATTTGGGCACTGAAGCTTTCTTT
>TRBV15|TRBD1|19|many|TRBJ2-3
CATSRTPGQPPQRTDTQYF
TGTGCCACCAGCAGAACCCCGGGACAGCCTCCCCAGAGGACAGATACGCAGTATTTT
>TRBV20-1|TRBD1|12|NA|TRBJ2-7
CRDRGASYEQYF
TGCAGGGACAGGGGGGCCTCCTACGAGCAGTACTTC
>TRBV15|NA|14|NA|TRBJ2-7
CATRSDMGPYEQYF
TGTGCCACCCGCAGCGATATGGGCCCCTACGAGCAGTACTTC
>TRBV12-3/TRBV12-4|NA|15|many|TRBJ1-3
CASSSQPHAGNTIYF
TGTGCCAGCAGTTCACAACCCCACGCTGGAAACACCATATATTTT
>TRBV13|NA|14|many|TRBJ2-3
CASSTGTHPDTQYF
TGTGCCAGCAGCACTGGGACCCACCCAGATACGCAGTATTTT
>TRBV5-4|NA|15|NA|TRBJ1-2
CASSPEGVPRDGYTF
TGTGCCAGCAGCCCAGAGGGGGTGCCTCGGGATGGCTACACCTTC
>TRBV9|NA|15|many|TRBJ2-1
CASSVKTGSYNEQFF
TGTGCCAGCAGCGTTAAGACGGGCTCCTACAATGAGCAGTTCTTC
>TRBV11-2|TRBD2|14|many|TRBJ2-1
CASSSYSGSNEQFF
TGTGCCAGCAGCTCCTATAGCGGGAGCAATGAGCAGTTCTTC
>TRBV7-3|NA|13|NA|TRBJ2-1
CASRPFSYNEQFF
TGTGCCAGCAGGCCCTTCTCCTACAATGAGCAGTTCTTC
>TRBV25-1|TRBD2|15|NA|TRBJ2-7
CACSATGLATYEQYF
TGTGCCTGCAGTGCTACCGGACTAGCCACCTACGAGCAGTACTTC
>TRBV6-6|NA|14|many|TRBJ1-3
CASSYEASGNTIYF
TGTGCCAGCAGTTACGAGGCCTCTGGAAACACCATATATTTT
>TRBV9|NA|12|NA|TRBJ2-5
CAGSGGQETQYF
TGTGCCGGCAGCGGTGGGCAAGAGACCCAGTACTTC
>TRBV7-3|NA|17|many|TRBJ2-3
CASSLGAGLATTDTQYF
TGTGCCAGCAGCTTGGGAGCAGGGCTAGCGACGACAGATACGCAGTATTTT
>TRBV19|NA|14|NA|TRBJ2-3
CASNQAWLTDTHYF
TGTGCCAGTAATCAGGCTTGGCTCACAGATACGCATTATTTT
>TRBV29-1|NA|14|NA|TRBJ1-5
CSSELGNSNQPQHF
TGCAGCAGTGAACTGGGAAATAGCAATCAGCCCCAGCATTTT
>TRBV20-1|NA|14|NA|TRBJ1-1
CSARGVSGWTEAFF
TGCAGTGCTAGGGGGGTTAGCGGGTGGACTGAAGCTTTCTTT
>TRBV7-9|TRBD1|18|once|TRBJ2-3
CASSLVGTGERSTDTQYF
TGTGCCAGCAGCTTAGTGGGGACAGGGGAAAGGAGCACAGATACGCAGTATTTT
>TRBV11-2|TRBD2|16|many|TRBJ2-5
CASSPYGTRASKTQYF
TGTGCCAGCAGCCCATACGGGACTAGGGCTTCAAAGACCCAGTACTTC
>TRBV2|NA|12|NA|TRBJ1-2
CASSDAGGRNTF
TGTGCCAGCAGTGATGCAGGCGGAAGAAACACCTTC
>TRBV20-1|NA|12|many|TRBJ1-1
CSAEQGGTEAFF
TGCAGTGCGGAACAGGGCGGCACTGAAGCTTTCTTT
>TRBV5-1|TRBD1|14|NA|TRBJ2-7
CASSLQDRGEEQYF
TGCGCCAGCAGCTTGCAGGACAGGGGGGAAGAGCAGTACTTC
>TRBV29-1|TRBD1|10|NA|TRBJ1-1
CSVGTDHPFF
TGCAGCGTGGGGACAGATCACCCTTTCTTT
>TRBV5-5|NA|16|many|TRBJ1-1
CASSSTPRQVNTEAFF
TGTGCCAGCAGCTCGACCCCTCGACAGGTCAACACTGAAGCTTTCTTT
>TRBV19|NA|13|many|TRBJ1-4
CASNKQRATKLFF
TGTGCCTCAAATAAGCAGAGGGCTACAAAACTGTTTTTT